This T cell receptor beta chain was observed in a study of Graves' ophthalmopathy and Graves' hyperthyroidism. The CDR3 is made up of 14 amino acids. V was shortened by 4 bases and J by 2 bases, with 11 bases between the two germline ends. Germline V CDR1 and CDR2: MNHEY, SVGAGI. This clonotype was detected ten times or more. Eligible hyperthyroidism cases comprised new diagnoses of under 2 months' duration in individuals aged 18 to 65. Exclusion covered patients with other autoimmune diseases or uncontrolled infections (as well as pregnancy or lactation). Clinical symptoms, serum thyroxine, TRAb, thyroid ultrasound and orbital computed tomography formed the basis of diagnosis. RNA transcripts served as template for amplifying TCR beta CDR3 sequences. The first round was an RT-PCR with HTBI primers, and the second round was a multiplex PCR. TCRdb fed the multiplex PCR reads into MiXCR, producing one record per CDR3 protein. The table lists more than 300,000 distinct CDR3 sequences, 17% of them singletons.

Specimen: peripheral blood. This TCR came from an adult woman with stable Graves' hyperthyroidism. V is TRBV6-5 and J is TRBJ1-1; D unresolved. This CDR3 reads CASSSSLYNTEAFF. DNA for the CDR3: TGTGCCAGCAGTTCCTCCCTATATAACACTGAAGCTTTCTTT.